This T cell receptor beta chain was recorded in a study of radiation and T cells in renal cell carcinoma (dated by TCRdb to about 2020). With respect to the entire study: In total, some 50 samples underwent TCR beta sequencing: some 26 tumors plus 27 peripheral blood samples. A total of 4 million to 5 million unique CDR3 nucleotide sequences, encoding fewer than 3,000,000 unique CDR3 amino acid sequences, were found across all 55 or so samples.

The immunoSEQ kit was used, according to the manufacturer's recommendations, to generate TCR beta libraries from genomic DNA. For library preparation, a first multiplex PCR was performed with proprietary primers, followed by a second PCR in which unique barcodes were added, and bead cleanups were performed after each round. Each sample batch included a kit-provided positive control reaction and a negative control reaction. The final libraries underwent checking on an Agilent 4200 TapeStation D1000 ScreenTape, volumetric pooling, and quantification by qPCR. Sequencing was performed on an Illumina NextSeq500 with a MidOutput 150-cycle cartridge, and 156 Read1 and 15 Index1 cycles were run with kit custom primers. The pooled library was loaded at 1.0 pM with approximately 18% PhiX control spiked in. In the source study's methods: The vendor-processed data were analyzed in R, and a clonotype was defined as all T cells that share the same CDR3 nucleotide sequence. In the clone abundance analyses, frequencies in each sample were normalized to that sample's 10,000 most abundant clones. Public T cell clones, averaging fewer than five per sample, were removed before analysis. Dominant motif analysis used ImmunoMap with the PAM10 matrix, gap penalty 30 and homology threshold 0.3; motifs with cumulative frequency at least 0.01 counted as dominant. TCRdb obtained this table from immuneACCESS and retained in-frame rearrangements with V and J assigned. These tables miss some clones; where compared with another copy, unresolved V genes account for less than half of the shortfall, and the remainder is unexplained. The V and J calls and clone size were taken over from that table, and D and trimming were inferred from the DNA. The sample includes 24,000 or so clones, with less than 55% observed a single time. About a fifth of the sample comes from the top ten.

As concerns this clone: What this receptor recognizes is not known. Per-nucleotide qualities are absent, and no much larger clonotype sits a single base away.

A distance of 8 bases separates the germline ends of V and J, which lose 5 bases and 3 bases respectively. The CDR3 contains 13 residues, cysteine and phenylalanine counted. Only the CDR3 region is kept as DNA, spanning 39 bases read in frame from base 1. For CDR1 and CDR2, the germline V gene (reference sequence) lists SEHNR and FQNEAQ. The time point label for this specimen denotes: tumor resected at nephrectomy. According to the study, the label for this sample's treatment or condition signals: treatment-naive control, cytoreductive nephrectomy. Control tumors came from treatment-naive renal cell carcinoma patients who underwent cytoreductive nephrectomy without prior radiation. Every patient's renal cell carcinoma showed clear cell pathology. The control tumors sequenced for TCR were resected between about 2011 and 2015 from some ten males and a few females whose median age was approximately 59 years (range roughly 40 to 82). The tumors were dissociated mechanically, digested with collagenase/hyaluronidase at 37 degrees C, processed in gentleMACS C tubes, and kept in liquid nitrogen. Genomic DNA for TCR sequencing was prepared using the QIAamp DNA Blood Mini Kit (Qiagen). The analyses included only samples that passed all quality control checks.

What the work shows at the level of the full study, not this receptor alone: Only small tumor regions of 0.95 to 1 g were available, so intratumoral heterogeneity was not captured. With a single-armed trial design, the study had no way to address how radiation dose or scheduling affects the TCR repertoire. Compared with control tumors, irradiated tumors had a greater number of dominant CDR3 motifs, and those motifs took up a bigger portion of the repertoire. Irradiated tumors showed higher TCR clonality than controls, with the top 100 clonotypes averaging about 50% of the repertoire versus roughly 40% in nephrectomy-only tumors.

The sequences come from tumor tissue, collected from a patient whose treatment was nephrectomy without radiotherapy. Recombination linked TRBV7-9 to TRBJ1-5, and TRBD1 may be the D gene, going by 6 matching bases. The source is a human donor with renal cell carcinoma. The CDR3 in this case is CASSRTDNQPQHF. The nucleotides are TGTGCCAGCAGCCGGACAGACAATCAGCCCCAGCATTTT.